These T cell receptor beta chains were read from a single sample in a study of blood T cell repertoires in COVID-19. Clones were sequenced by immunoSEQ multiplex PCR, and TCRdb holds only the in-frame ones, with some missing. The repertoire has tens of thousands of clones, about 70% of them found once; the top ten carry more than 55%. The sequencing input was peripheral blood. These receptors were obtained from a man older than 75 with acute or convalescent COVID-19. Both conserved end residues are part of each CDR3. The order of the fields is clone size, D gene, J gene, V gene, CDR3 protein, CDR3 DNA. D genes are given only for firm matches. Only part of the rows carry a size: once, few, many, or a class if the clone is expanded.

clone_size: few; d_call: -; j_call: TRBJ2-5; v_call: TRBV5-1; cdr3_aa: CASSLAPMYQETQYF; cdr3_nt: TGCGCCAGCAGCTTGGCACCTATGTACCAAGAGACCCAGTACTTC
clone_size: -; d_call: TRBD2; j_call: TRBJ2-7; v_call: TRBV7-8; cdr3_aa: CASSLREGRTYEQYF; cdr3_nt: TGTGCCAGCAGCTTACGGGAGGGGAGGACTTACGAGCAGTACTTC
clone_size: -; d_call: TRBD2; j_call: TRBJ2-1; v_call: TRBV27; cdr3_aa: CASRRAGGLTNEQFF; cdr3_nt: TGTGCCAGCAGGAGGGCGGGAGGCCTTACGAATGAGCAGTTCTTC
clone_size: -; d_call: TRBD2; j_call: TRBJ2-5; v_call: TRBV5-8; cdr3_aa: CASSSGTSGSTRETQYF; cdr3_nt: TGTGCCAGCAGTTCCGGGACTAGCGGGAGTACCCGGGAGACCCAGTACTTC
clone_size: -; d_call: TRBD1; j_call: TRBJ1-5; v_call: TRBV2; cdr3_aa: CASSLSGTGVQPQHF; cdr3_nt: TGTGCCAGCAGTCTTTCCGGGACAGGGGTTCAGCCCCAGCATTTT
clone_size: -; d_call: -; j_call: TRBJ1-5; v_call: TRBV28; cdr3_aa: CASSGTGRGGNQPQHF; cdr3_nt: TGTGCCAGCAGTGGTACCGGCAGGGGTGGCAATCAGCCCCAGCATTTT
clone_size: -; d_call: -; j_call: TRBJ2-5; v_call: TRBV25-1; cdr3_aa: CASQDRRTIEETQYF; cdr3_nt: TGTGCCAGCCAGGACAGACGGACCATTGAAGAGACCCAGTACTTC
clone_size: -; d_call: -; j_call: TRBJ2-2; v_call: TRBV19; cdr3_aa: CASTLGRPNTGELFF; cdr3_nt: TGTGCCAGTACCCTGGGGCGTCCGAACACCGGGGAGCTGTTTTTT
clone_size: -; d_call: -; j_call: TRBJ2-7; v_call: TRBV11-2; cdr3_aa: CASSLTPLSYEQYF; cdr3_nt: TGTGCCAGCTCGTTAACTCCTCTCTCCTACGAGCAGTACTTC
clone_size: -; d_call: -; j_call: TRBJ1-1; v_call: TRBV7-9; cdr3_aa: CASSPGGGVDTEAFF; cdr3_nt: TGTGCCAGCAGCCCCGGGGGGGGCGTAGACACTGAAGCTTTCTTT
clone_size: -; d_call: TRBD1; j_call: TRBJ2-4; v_call: TRBV19; cdr3_aa: CASRAGTGGKNIQYF; cdr3_nt: TGTGCCAGTAGGGCCGGGACAGGGGGCAAAAACATTCAGTACTTC
clone_size: -; d_call: TRBD1; j_call: TRBJ2-3; v_call: TRBV28; cdr3_aa: CASRPSGTGGTSDTQYF; cdr3_nt: TGTGCCAGCAGACCCTCCGGGACAGGGGGAACATCAGATACGCAGTATTTT
clone_size: few; d_call: TRBD1; j_call: TRBJ2-1; v_call: TRBV30; cdr3_aa: CAWSVVGQGGNEQFF; cdr3_nt: TGTGCCTGGAGTGTGGTGGGACAGGGGGGTAATGAGCAGTTCTTC
clone_size: -; d_call: -; j_call: TRBJ2-1; v_call: TRBV7-8; cdr3_aa: CASSLTPASYNEQFF; cdr3_nt: TGTGCCAGCAGCTTGACTCCCGCGTCCTACAATGAGCAGTTCTTC
clone_size: -; d_call: -; j_call: TRBJ1-5; v_call: TRBV6-6; cdr3_aa: CASSYSIPSVGQPQHF; cdr3_nt: TGTGCCAGCAGTTACTCCATTCCCAGCGTCGGGCAGCCCCAGCATTTT
clone_size: -; d_call: -; j_call: TRBJ2-5; v_call: TRBV13; cdr3_aa: CASSFGQYQETQYF; cdr3_nt: TGTGCCAGCAGCTTTGGGCAGTACCAAGAGACCCAGTACTTC
clone_size: few; d_call: TRBD1; j_call: TRBJ1-4; v_call: TRBV18; cdr3_aa: CASSHRGRGEKLFF; cdr3_nt: TGTGCCAGCTCACACAGGGGGCGAGGTGAAAAACTGTTTTTT
clone_size: -; d_call: -; j_call: TRBJ2-7; v_call: TRBV7-2; cdr3_aa: CASSLVFEDEQYF; cdr3_nt: TGTGCCAGCAGCTTAGTGTTCGAGGACGAGCAGTACTTC
clone_size: -; d_call: TRBD1; j_call: TRBJ1-4; v_call: TRBV7-2; cdr3_aa: CASSSRQGKTNEKLFF; cdr3_nt: TGTGCCAGCAGCTCACGACAGGGCAAAACTAATGAAAAACTGTTTTTT
clone_size: -; d_call: TRBD2; j_call: TRBJ2-1; v_call: TRBV27; cdr3_aa: CASSLSPPGLAYDEQFF; cdr3_nt: TGTGCCAGCAGTCTCTCGCCTCCGGGACTAGCTTATGATGAGCAGTTCTTC
clone_size: few; d_call: -; j_call: TRBJ2-7; v_call: TRBV28; cdr3_aa: CASRPDLVYEQYF; cdr3_nt: TGTGCCAGCAGACCCGACCTAGTCTACGAGCAGTACTTC
clone_size: -; d_call: -; j_call: TRBJ1-6; v_call: TRBV6-1; cdr3_aa: CASSERSGTSHSPLHF; cdr3_nt: TGTGCCAGCAGTGAAAGGTCCGGGACTTCACATTCACCCCTCCACTTT
clone_size: -; d_call: TRBD2; j_call: TRBJ2-5; v_call: TRBV10-1; cdr3_aa: CASSELAGGEETQYF; cdr3_nt: TGCGCCAGCAGTGAACTAGCGGGTGGGGAGGAGACCCAGTACTTC
clone_size: -; d_call: TRBD1; j_call: TRBJ2-2; v_call: TRBV6-5; cdr3_aa: CASSPEGASGELFF; cdr3_nt: TGTGCCAGCAGCCCAGAGGGGGCGTCCGGGGAGCTGTTTTTT
clone_size: -; d_call: TRBD2; j_call: TRBJ2-3; v_call: TRBV7-2; cdr3_aa: CASLQGGGRAPDTQYF; cdr3_nt: TGTGCCAGCCTCCAGGGGGGCGGGAGGGCCCCAGATACGCAGTATTTT
clone_size: -; d_call: -; j_call: TRBJ2-7; v_call: TRBV21-1; cdr3_aa: CASSSYSYSYEQYF; cdr3_nt: TGTGCCAGCAGCAGCTACAGTTACTCCTACGAGCAGTACTTC
clone_size: -; d_call: TRBD1; j_call: TRBJ1-2; v_call: TRBV7-2; cdr3_aa: CASSLANQGAVYGYTF; cdr3_nt: TGTGCCAGCAGCTTAGCGAATCAGGGGGCCGTCTATGGCTACACCTTC
clone_size: -; d_call: TRBD2; j_call: TRBJ2-1; v_call: TRBV3-1/TRBV3-2; cdr3_aa: CASSQDRGLVSYNEQFF; cdr3_nt: TGTGCCAGCAGCCAAGATAGGGGACTAGTTTCCTACAATGAGCAGTTCTTC
clone_size: -; d_call: -; j_call: TRBJ2-5; v_call: TRBV28; cdr3_aa: CASGQAGVVETQYF; cdr3_nt: TGTGCCAGCGGGCAGGCAGGGGTGGTGGAGACCCAGTACTTC
clone_size: -; d_call: TRBD2; j_call: TRBJ2-1; v_call: TRBV5-1; cdr3_aa: CASRFGLADYNEQFF; cdr3_nt: TGCGCCAGCCGATTCGGACTAGCGGATTACAATGAGCAGTTCTTC
clone_size: once; d_call: TRBD1; j_call: TRBJ2-7; v_call: TRBV19; cdr3_aa: CASSIRLTGAYEQYF; cdr3_nt: TGTGCCAGTAGTATCAGACTGACAGGGGCCTACGAGCAGTACTTC
clone_size: -; d_call: TRBD2; j_call: TRBJ2-1; v_call: TRBV7-9; cdr3_aa: CASSPLAGNEQFF; cdr3_nt: TGTGCCAGCAGCCCACTAGCGGGGAATGAGCAGTTCTTC
clone_size: -; d_call: TRBD2; j_call: TRBJ2-7; v_call: TRBV2; cdr3_aa: CASRGPGRGYEQYF; cdr3_nt: TGTGCCAGCAGGGGACCCGGGAGGGGCTACGAGCAGTACTTC
clone_size: once; d_call: TRBD1; j_call: TRBJ1-4; v_call: TRBV5-6; cdr3_aa: CASCRDRCEKLFF; cdr3_nt: TGTGCCAGCTGCCGGGACAGGTGTGAAAAACTGTTTTTT
clone_size: -; d_call: TRBD2; j_call: TRBJ2-7; v_call: TRBV3-1/TRBV3-2; cdr3_aa: CASSFRQAGGTGEQYF; cdr3_nt: TGTGCCAGCAGCTTCCGGCAGGCGGGAGGAACGGGGGAGCAGTACTTC
clone_size: -; d_call: -; j_call: TRBJ1-1; v_call: TRBV19; cdr3_aa: CASSIARRFMNTEAFF; cdr3_nt: TGTGCCAGTAGTATAGCCAGGAGGTTCATGAACACTGAAGCTTTCTTT
clone_size: -; d_call: TRBD2; j_call: TRBJ2-1; v_call: TRBV5-1; cdr3_aa: CASSLAGSSYNEQFF; cdr3_nt: TGCGCCAGCAGCTTAGCGGGAAGCTCCTACAATGAGCAGTTCTTC
clone_size: -; d_call: -; j_call: TRBJ2-5; v_call: TRBV4-3; cdr3_aa: CASSSWGEGGKKTQYF; cdr3_nt: TGCGCCAGCAGCTCCTGGGGAGAGGGAGGAAAAAAGACCCAGTACTTC
clone_size: -; d_call: -; j_call: TRBJ1-1; v_call: TRBV5-1; cdr3_aa: CASSLRTANTEAFF; cdr3_nt: TGCGCCAGCAGCTTGAGGACAGCTAACACTGAAGCTTTCTTT
clone_size: -; d_call: -; j_call: TRBJ1-1; v_call: TRBV18; cdr3_aa: CASSPQSNRVGTNTEAFF; cdr3_nt: TGTGCCAGCTCACCACAAAGCAACAGGGTTGGGACAAACACTGAAGCTTTCTTT
clone_size: -; d_call: -; j_call: TRBJ2-7; v_call: TRBV7-6; cdr3_aa: CASSSWLSYEQYF; cdr3_nt: TGTGCCAGCAGCTCCTGGCTCTCCTACGAGCAGTACTTC
clone_size: -; d_call: -; j_call: TRBJ2-7; v_call: TRBV2; cdr3_aa: CASSREPYEQYF; cdr3_nt: TGTGCCAGCAGCCGCGAGCCCTACGAGCAGTACTTC
clone_size: -; d_call: -; j_call: TRBJ2-3; v_call: TRBV4-3; cdr3_aa: CASSQDWTVDTQYF; cdr3_nt: TGCGCCAGCAGCCAAGATTGGACTGTTGATACGCAGTATTTT
clone_size: -; d_call: TRBD2; j_call: TRBJ2-5; v_call: TRBV2; cdr3_aa: CASSEGLAGVRQTQYF; cdr3_nt: TGTGCCAGCAGTGAAGGACTAGCGGGAGTCAGGCAGACCCAGTACTTC
clone_size: -; d_call: -; j_call: TRBJ1-1; v_call: TRBV2; cdr3_aa: CASSAEDLTEAFF; cdr3_nt: TGTGCCAGCAGTGCGGAGGATTTGACTGAAGCTTTCTTT
clone_size: -; d_call: TRBD1; j_call: TRBJ1-5; v_call: TRBV6-2/TRBV6-3; cdr3_aa: CASSYSKTGNEPQHF; cdr3_nt: TGTGCCAGCAGTTACTCGAAGACAGGGAATGAGCCCCAGCATTTT
clone_size: -; d_call: -; j_call: TRBJ2-2; v_call: TRBV2; cdr3_aa: CASRPEAPGELFF; cdr3_nt: TGTGCCAGCAGGCCAGAGGCCCCCGGGGAGCTGTTTTTT
clone_size: -; d_call: TRBD2; j_call: TRBJ2-7; v_call: TRBV4-3; cdr3_aa: CASSQEGGEGEQYF; cdr3_nt: TGCGCCAGCAGCCAAGAGGGGGGGGAAGGCGAGCAGTACTTC
clone_size: -; d_call: TRBD2; j_call: TRBJ2-7; v_call: TRBV27; cdr3_aa: CASSLVFFGRDRPYEQYF; cdr3_nt: TGTGCCAGCAGTTTAGTTTTTTTCGGGAGGGACCGCCCATACGAGCAGTACTTC
clone_size: -; d_call: TRBD2; j_call: TRBJ2-1; v_call: TRBV11-3; cdr3_aa: CASSLAGGGKQFF; cdr3_nt: TGTGCCAGCAGCTTAGCGGGCGGGGGGAAGCAGTTCTTC
clone_size: -; d_call: -; j_call: TRBJ2-3; v_call: TRBV18; cdr3_aa: CASSLTGTDTQYF; cdr3_nt: TGTGCCAGCTCACTAACAGGGACAGATACGCAGTATTTT
clone_size: few; d_call: -; j_call: TRBJ1-5; v_call: TRBV3-1/TRBV3-2; cdr3_aa: CASSLSPGINQPQHF; cdr3_nt: TGTGCCAGCAGCCTTTCTCCGGGGATCAATCAGCCCCAGCATTTT
clone_size: -; d_call: -; j_call: TRBJ2-2; v_call: TRBV7-3; cdr3_aa: CASTPRANTGELFF; cdr3_nt: TGTGCCAGCACCCCACGGGCGAACACCGGGGAGCTGTTTTTT